Reported below is one T cell receptor beta chain. Antigen specificity is unknown. These data belong to a study of STAT5B mutations in CD4+ large granular lymphocyte leukemia. Looking at the study overall: Healthy donors showed HLA-associated enrichment of the CDR3 'QG' motif. Broader study findings: Approximately 25% of private leukemic clonotypes occurred rarely in other patients' non-leukemic repertoires.

Healthy controls were blood donor buffy coats. Study processing details: Productive clonotypes were detectable down to 2.59 x 10-5 frequency. Here immunoSEQ multiplex PCR was the method, and the copy in TCRdb shows in-frame clones only, minus some. V and J calls and clone size follow that table, whereas D and trimming were derived from the DNA. In the table there are 25,000 to 35,000 clones, 65% to 75% of which are singletons. Germline V gene data show CDR1 as SGHAT and CDR2 as FQDESV (reference sequence). Trimming took off 5 bases at V and 6 bases at J, with 14 bases between the two ends. This CDR3 region has 13 residues.

The specimen was CD4+ T cells from blood buffy coats. V gene TRBV11-1 combines with J gene TRBJ2-7; no firm D call. The clonotype originates from a human donor in good health. CDR3 nucleotides: TGTGCCAGCAGCCCAGCTTCTCGGCGCGAGCAGTACTTC. Translation: CASSPASRREQYF.